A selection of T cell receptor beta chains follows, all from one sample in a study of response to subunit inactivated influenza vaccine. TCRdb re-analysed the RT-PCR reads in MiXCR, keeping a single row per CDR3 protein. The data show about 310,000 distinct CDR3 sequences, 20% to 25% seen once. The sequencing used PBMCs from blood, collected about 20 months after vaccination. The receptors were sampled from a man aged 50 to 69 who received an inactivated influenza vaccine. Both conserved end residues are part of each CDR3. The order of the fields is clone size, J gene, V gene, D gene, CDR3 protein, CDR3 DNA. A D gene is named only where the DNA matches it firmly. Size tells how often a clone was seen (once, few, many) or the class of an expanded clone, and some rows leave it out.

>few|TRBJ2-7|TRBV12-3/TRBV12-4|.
CASSLKQGTLDEQYF
TGTGCCAGCAGTTTAAAACAGGGTACTTTGGACGAGCAGTACTTC
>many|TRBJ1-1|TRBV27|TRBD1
CASSSYRGRTNTEAFF
TGTGCCAGCAGTTCCTACAGGGGGAGAACGAACACTGAAGCTTTCTTT
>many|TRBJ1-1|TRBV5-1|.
CASSLDRRGTEAFF
TGCGCCAGCAGCTTAGACAGGCGTGGGACTGAAGCTTTCTTT
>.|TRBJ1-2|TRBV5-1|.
CASSLAEGGYGYTF
TGCGCCAGCAGCTTGGCCGAGGGGGGGTATGGCTACACCTTC
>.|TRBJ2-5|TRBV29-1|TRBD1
CSVDRGRGETQYF
TGCAGCGTTGACAGGGGGCGGGGAGAGACCCAGTACTTC
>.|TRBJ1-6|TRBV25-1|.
CASSSRTGRPLHF
TGTGCCAGCAGCAGTAGAACAGGGCGGCCCCTCCACTTT
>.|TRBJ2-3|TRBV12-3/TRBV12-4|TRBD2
CASSPSGHSTDTQYF
TGTGCCAGCAGCCCTAGCGGGCATAGCACAGATACGCAGTATTTT
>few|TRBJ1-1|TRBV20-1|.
CSARTTGRTEAFF
TGCAGTGCTAGAACGACAGGTCGAACTGAAGCTTTCTTT
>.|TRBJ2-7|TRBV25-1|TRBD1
CASSAVGQGPYEQYF
TGTGCCAGCAGTGCAGTGGGACAGGGGCCTTACGAGCAGTACTTC
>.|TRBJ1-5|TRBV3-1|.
CASSQGGFRPQHF
TGTGCCAGCAGCCAAGGGGGATTCCGCCCCCAGCATTTT
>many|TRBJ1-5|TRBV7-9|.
CASSLGGQVGQPQHF
TGTGCCAGCAGCTTGGGTGGCCAGGTTGGTCAGCCCCAGCATTTT
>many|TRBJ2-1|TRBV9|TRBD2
CASSVFALAGKGPYNEQFF
TGTGCCAGCAGCGTATTTGCTTTAGCGGGAAAGGGGCCCTACAATGAGCAGTTCTTC
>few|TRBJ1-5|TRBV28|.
CASSLQQGFRNQPQHF
TGTGCCAGCAGTTTGCAACAGGGATTTCGCAATCAGCCCCAGCATTTT
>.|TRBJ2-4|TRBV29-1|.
CSTTGDKNIQYF
TGCAGCACCACAGGTGATAAAAACATTCAGTACTTC
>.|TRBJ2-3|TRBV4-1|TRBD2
CASSQTTLAGAYTQYF
TGCGCCAGCAGCCAAACCACACTAGCGGGTGCATATACGCAGTATTTT
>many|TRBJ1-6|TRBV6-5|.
CASSYVRNYNSPLHF
TGTGCCAGCAGTTACGTCCGGAATTATAATTCACCCCTCCACTTT
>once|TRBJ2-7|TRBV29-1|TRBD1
CSIQQGQGVYEQYF
TGCAGTATTCAACAGGGACAGGGGGTATACGAGCAGTACTTC
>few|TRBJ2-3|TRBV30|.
CAWSGAAIPTDTQYF
TGTGCCTGGAGTGGGGCTGCTATCCCCACAGATACGCAGTATTTT
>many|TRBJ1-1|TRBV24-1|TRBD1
CATSDLHQGAGNTEAFF
TGTGCCACCAGTGATTTGCATCAGGGGGCAGGGAACACTGAAGCTTTCTTT
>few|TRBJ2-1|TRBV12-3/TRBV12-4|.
CASSTGWEQFF
TGTGCCAGCAGTACCGGTTGGGAGCAGTTCTTC
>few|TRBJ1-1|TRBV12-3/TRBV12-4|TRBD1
CASSYDRATEAFF
TGTGCCAGCAGCTATGACAGGGCAACTGAAGCTTTCTTT
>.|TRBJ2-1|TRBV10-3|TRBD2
CAISVSGSSSYNEQFF
TGTGCCATCAGTGTTAGCGGGAGTAGCTCCTACAATGAGCAGTTCTTC
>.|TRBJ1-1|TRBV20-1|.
CSARDKGVDTEAFF
TGCAGTGCTAGAGATAAGGGGGTGGATACTGAAGCTTTCTTT
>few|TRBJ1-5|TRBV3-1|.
CASTLGRDNQPQHF
TGTGCCAGCACCCTTGGACGGGACAATCAGCCCCAGCATTTT
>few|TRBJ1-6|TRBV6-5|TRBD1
CASTAIPTGVLGSPLHF
TGTGCCAGCACCGCAATTCCGACAGGGGTTTTAGGTTCACCCCTCCACTTT
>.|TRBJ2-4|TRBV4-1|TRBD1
CASSPITGQNLAKNIQYF
TGCGCCAGCAGCCCGATAACGGGACAGAATTTAGCCAAAAACATTCAGTACTTC
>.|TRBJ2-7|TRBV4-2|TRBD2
CASSQAPTSGLEQYF
TGTGCCAGCAGCCAAGCTCCCACTAGCGGTCTCGAGCAGTACTTC
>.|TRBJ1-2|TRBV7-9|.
CASSSGPLKGYTF
TGTGCCAGCAGCTCGGGCCCCCTAAAGGGCTACACCTTC
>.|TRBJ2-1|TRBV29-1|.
CSVHTSYPYNEQFF
TGCAGCGTCCATACGTCATACCCATACAATGAGCAGTTCTTC
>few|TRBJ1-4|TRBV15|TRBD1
CATSKWRQGGKEKLFF
TGTGCCACCAGCAAGTGGAGACAGGGCGGCAAGGAAAAACTGTTTTTT
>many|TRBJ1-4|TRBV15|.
CATSRDGALNEKLFF
TGTGCCACCAGCAGGGACGGAGCTCTTAATGAAAAACTGTTTTTT
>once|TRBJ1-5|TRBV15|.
CATSPRGLGSQPQHF
TGTGCCACCAGCCCCCGGGGCCTGGGGAGTCAGCCCCAGCATTTT
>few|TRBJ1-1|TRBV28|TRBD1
CASIKNRGNSPEAFF
TGTGCCAGCATCAAAAACAGGGGAAATTCGCCCGAAGCTTTCTTT
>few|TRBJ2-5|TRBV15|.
CATSRDRRQSLGETQYF
TGTGCCACCAGCAGAGATAGGCGGCAGTCCCTTGGAGAGACCCAGTACTTC
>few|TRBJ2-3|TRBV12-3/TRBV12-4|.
CASSQFAGAGDTQYF
TGTGCCAGCAGCCAATTCGCGGGGGCGGGGGATACGCAGTATTTT
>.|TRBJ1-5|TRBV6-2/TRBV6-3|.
CASSDWAEGPQHF
TGTGCCAGCAGCGACTGGGCCGAGGGACCCCAGCATTTT
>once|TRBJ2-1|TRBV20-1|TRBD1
CSAPWTGGSYNEQFF
TGCAGTGCGCCGTGGACAGGGGGTTCCTACAATGAGCAGTTCTTC
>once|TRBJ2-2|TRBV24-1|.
CATSQGYTGELFF
TGTGCCACCAGTCAGGGATACACCGGGGAGCTGTTTTTT
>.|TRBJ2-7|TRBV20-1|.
CSARDLNRTYEQYF
TGCAGTGCTAGAGACCTCAATAGGACCTACGAGCAGTACTTC
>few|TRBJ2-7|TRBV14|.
CASSPGPPFYEQYF
TGTGCCAGCAGCCCTGGACCTCCTTTCTACGAGCAGTACTTC
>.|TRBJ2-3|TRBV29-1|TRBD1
CSVDRGLVTDTQYF
TGCAGCGTCGACAGGGGTCTAGTTACAGATACGCAGTATTTT
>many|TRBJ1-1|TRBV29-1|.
CSARGAEAFF
TGCAGCGCCCGAGGGGCCGAAGCTTTCTTT
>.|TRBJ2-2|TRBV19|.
CASSISGSTTGELFF
TGTGCCAGTAGTATATCCGGGTCGACCACCGGGGAGCTGTTTTTT
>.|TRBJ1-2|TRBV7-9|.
CASSSLSGYTF
TGTGCCAGCAGCTCCTTGAGTGGGTACACCTTC
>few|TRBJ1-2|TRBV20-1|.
CSARNWQRATLGGYTF
TGCAGTGCTAGAAATTGGCAGAGAGCGACCTTGGGGGGCTACACCTTC
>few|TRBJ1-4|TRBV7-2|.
CASSLAASEKLFF
TGTGCCAGCAGCTTAGCGGCAAGTGAAAAACTGTTTTTT
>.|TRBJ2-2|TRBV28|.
CASRPILGTGELFF
TGTGCCAGCAGACCCATCCTGGGTACCGGGGAGCTGTTTTTT